Below, one TCR beta chain is given with its context. The CDR3 runs 15 residues. V was shortened by 2 bases and J by 3 bases, with 10 bases between the two germline ends. CDR1 and CDR2 from the germline V gene are SGHTA and FQGNSA. As to treatment: approximately 18 received Ad26.COV2.S at low or high dose, single or two shots; about five received placebo; per-sample allocation not given. Day 63 following the first vaccine or placebo injection was when the samples were taken. The protocol was immunoSEQ multiplex PCR, while the TCRdb copy is restricted to in-frame clones and leaves out a portion. The table has approximately 340,000 clones, approximately 84% seen once. This record comes from a study of Ad26.COV2.S vaccination and SARS-CoV-2 variants. Study details: Ad26.COV2.S, an intramuscular injection, was given once or twice 56 days apart.

This TCR was sampled from a person between 18 and 65 years old who received the Ad26.COV2.S COVID-19 vaccine or a placebo. Sequencing used peripheral blood, obtained in a trial of Ad26.COV2.S vaccine versus placebo. The chain carries TRBV7-2 and TRBJ1-4; no clear D. As DNA, the CDR3 is TGTGCCAGCAGCTTATTAGCCCAATCTAATGAAAAACTGTTTTTT. Protein product: CASSLLAQSNEKLFF.